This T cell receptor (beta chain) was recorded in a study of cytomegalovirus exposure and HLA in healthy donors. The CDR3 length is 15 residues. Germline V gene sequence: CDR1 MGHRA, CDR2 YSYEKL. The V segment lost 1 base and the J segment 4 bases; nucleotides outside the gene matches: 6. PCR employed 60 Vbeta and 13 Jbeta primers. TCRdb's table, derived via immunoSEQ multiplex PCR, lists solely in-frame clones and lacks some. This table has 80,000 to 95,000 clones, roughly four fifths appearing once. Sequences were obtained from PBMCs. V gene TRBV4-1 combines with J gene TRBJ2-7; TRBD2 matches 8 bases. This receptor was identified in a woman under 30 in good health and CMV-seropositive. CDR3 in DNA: TGCGCCAGCAGCCAAGCTAGCGGGCAATCTTACGAGCAGTACTTC. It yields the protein CASSQASGQSYEQYF.